This T cell receptor (beta chain) was sequenced in a study of blood T cell repertoires in COVID-19. The CDR3 spans 15 residues. Germline V CDR1 and CDR2: SNHLY, FYNNEI. V was cut by 6 bases and J by 0 bases, with 13 bases left in between. TCRdb's copy holds only in-frame clones and misses some; the assay was immunoSEQ multiplex PCR. The repertoire holds around 400,000 clones, with around nine tenths as singletons. Cohorts were based on clinical histories the participants reported. All recovered Cohort 3 donors got two negative PCRs, got clearance, or saw symptom resolution. The sequencing sample was made of PBMCs or T cells enriched from blood (not recorded which). The chain is built from TRBV2 and TRBJ2-3; the D is unclear. This sequence was found in a woman in her twenties or thirties who had recovered from COVID-19. The CDR3 loop reads CASSERVTSTDTQYF. For the CDR3, the DNA is TGTGCCAGCAGCGAAAGAGTCACTAGCACAGATACGCAGTATTTT. Full variable domain (outside the CDR3, taken from reference TRBV2 and TRBJ2-3): EPEVTQTPSHQVTQMGQEVILRCVPISNHLYFYWYRQILGQKVEFLVSFYNNEISEKSEIFDDQFSVERPDGSNFTLKIRSTKLEDSAMYFCASSERVTSTDTQYFGPGTRLTVL.